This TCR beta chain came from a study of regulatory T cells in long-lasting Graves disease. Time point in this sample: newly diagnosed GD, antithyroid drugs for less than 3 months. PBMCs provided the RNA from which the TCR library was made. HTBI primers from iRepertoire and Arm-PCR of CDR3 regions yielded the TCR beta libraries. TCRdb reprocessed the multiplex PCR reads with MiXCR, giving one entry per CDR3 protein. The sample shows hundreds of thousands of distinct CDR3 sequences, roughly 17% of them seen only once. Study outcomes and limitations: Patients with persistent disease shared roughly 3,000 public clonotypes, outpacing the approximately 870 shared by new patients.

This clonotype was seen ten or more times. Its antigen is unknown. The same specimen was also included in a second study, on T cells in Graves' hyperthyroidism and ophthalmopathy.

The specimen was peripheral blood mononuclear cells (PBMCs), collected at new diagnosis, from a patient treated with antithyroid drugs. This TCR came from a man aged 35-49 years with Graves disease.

The CDR3, as DNA: TGTGCCAGCAGCATCGACCGGAGCTCCTACAATGAGCAGTTCTTC. Its protein is CASSIDRSSYNEQFF. This chain uses TRBV28 with TRBJ2-1; D not resolved. The V end lost 6 bases, the J end lost 0 bases, and 12 bases lay between the germline ends. Germline loops: CDR1 MDHEN, CDR2 SYDVKM. This CDR3 has 15 amino acids.